This TCR beta chain was observed in a study of response to subunit inactivated influenza vaccine. The study's findings and limits: New T cells are recruited in small numbers by each seasonal influenza vaccination, according to the authors' suggestion.

MiXCR, applied by TCRdb to the RT-PCR reads, yields one record per CDR3 protein. This table holds 500,000 to 550,000 distinct CDR3 sequences, roughly 23% found once. A note on this clonotype: Antigen: not known.

This CDR3 is built from 18 residues. V was pared by 2 bases and J by 5 bases, with 13 bases of the junction left unmatched. Germline lookup yields CDR1 SGHVS and CDR2 FQNEAQ. This sample also appeared in a second study, on T cells expressing NK-cell markers. That work states: TCR beta libraries carry UMIs added by 5'RACE template switching. Repertoire data for TCR beta were derived from sorted T cells (CD3+CD56+NKG2C+, CD3+CD56+NKG2C- and CD3+CD56-NKG2C+). Sequencing covered eight donors, seven HCMV-seropositive and one seronegative.

Here the sequenced sample was CD4+ T cells sorted from PBMCs, taken roughly 13 days after vaccination. The V gene is TRBV7-8, the J gene TRBJ2-1; 9 bases are shared with TRBD2. The receptor was isolated from a man aged 45-65 years who received an inactivated influenza vaccine. The CDR3 loop reads CASSLRVRPAGGHNEQFF. For the CDR3, the DNA is TGTGCCAGCAGCTTACGAGTGCGCCCAGCGGGAGGCCACAATGAGCAGTTCTTC.